Given below is one T cell receptor (beta chain) in context. Its antigen is undetermined. Using immunoSEQ multiplex PCR, the repertoire was profiled, and TCRdb retains in-frame clones only, with some absent. This sample has about 110,000 clones; roughly 89% occur once, and the top ten carry approximately 22%. CDR3 size: 13 residues. Losses at the gene ends were 3 bases for V and 5 bases for J; bases not matched to a gene: 3. The data were obtained in a study of T cell responses to AZD1222 COVID-19 vaccine. Study-wide results and limits: Along spike, vaccine-associated CD4 TCRs were found throughout, with dominance at 160-218 and 743-854. Nearly half of spike-specific TCRs reportedly target variant regions that are unmutated in the B.1.351 and B.1.1.7 variants. Most donors were white British and more were female, and clonal diversity was possibly underestimated.

The chain employs TRBV12-3 or TRBV12-4 and TRBJ2-7; 8 nucleotides match TRBD2. Sequenced here: peripheral blood, sampled on day 0 of AZD1222 vaccination. The source is an adult in good health. The chain's CDR3 is CASSFGRGDEQYF. CDR3 in DNA: TGTGCCAGCAGTTTTGGGCGGGGGGACGAGCAGTACTTC.